The entry that follows covers one T cell receptor beta chain sequence. V was pared by 5 bases and J by 5 bases, with 6 bases of the junction left unmatched. Germline V lookup: CDR1 SQVTM, CDR2 ANQGSEA. The CDR3 is 13 residues long. Sequencing used immunoSEQ multiplex PCR; TCRdb keeps in-frame clones, though not all of them. The sample carries 500,000 to 850,000 clones, about 89% recorded once. This sample is part of a study of shared T cell receptors in the human thymus. These data were also reused for a study on human thymus T cells. This second study says: Thymic material originated from resections removed in the course of corrective heart surgery.

The source of this sequence is a boy under three years old with a congenital heart defect. J is TRBJ2-5 and V is TRBV29-1; 9 nucleotides match TRBD2. Sequencing input: thymocytes. The CDR3 loop reads CSVIAGEGETQYF. CDR3 nucleotides: TGCAGCGTTATAGCGGGAGAAGGGGAGACCCAGTACTTC. Complete variable domain (other parts from reference TRBV29-1 and TRBJ2-5): SAVISQKPSRDICQRGTSLTIQCQVDSQVTMMFWYRQQPGQSLTLIATANQGSEATYESGFVIDKFPISRPNLTFSTLTVSNMSPEDSSIYLCSVIAGEGETQYFGPGTRLLVL.